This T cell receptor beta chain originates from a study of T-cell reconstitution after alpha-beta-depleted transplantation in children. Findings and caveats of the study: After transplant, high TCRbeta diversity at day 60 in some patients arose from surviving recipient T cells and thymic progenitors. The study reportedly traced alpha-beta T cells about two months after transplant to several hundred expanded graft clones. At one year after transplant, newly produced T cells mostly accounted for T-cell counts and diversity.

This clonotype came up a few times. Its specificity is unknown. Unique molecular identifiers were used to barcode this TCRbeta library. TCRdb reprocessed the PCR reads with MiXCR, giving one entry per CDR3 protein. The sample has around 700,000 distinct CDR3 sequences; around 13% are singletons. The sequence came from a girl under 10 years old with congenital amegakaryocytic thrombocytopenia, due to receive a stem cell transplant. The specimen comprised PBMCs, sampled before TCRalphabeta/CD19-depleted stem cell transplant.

CDR3 residues: CSVDGDREAEAFF. CDR3 coding DNA: TGCAGCGTTGACGGGGACAGGGAGGCTGAAGCTTTCTTT. The genes are TRBV29-1 and TRBJ1-1; TRBD1 aligns across 9 bases. The junction had 5 bases not matched to a gene; V was cut back by 3 bases and J by 6 bases. This CDR3 is built from 13 residues. Germline assignment: CDR1 SQVTM and CDR2 ANQGSEA.